Listed below are T cell receptor beta chains from one sample, sequenced in a study of T cell repertoires in cytomegalovirus infection. MiXCR was run by TCRdb on the reads, yielding one entry per CDR3 protein. The data contain around 260,000 distinct CDR3 sequences, 20% to 30% of them singletons. Sequencing was carried out using PBMCs. These receptors all stem from a human donor in good health (CMV status not recorded). Some clones in this sample may be carry-over from other donors' samples. CDR3s include the opening cysteine and the closing phenylalanine or tryptophan. A D gene is named only where the DNA matches it firmly. Clone size, where shown, is once, few, many, or a class for clones that have expanded.

j_call v_call d_call clone_size cdr3_aa cdr3_nt
TRBJ1-5 TRBV20-1 . few CSASGGLSRQPQHF TGCAGTGCGAGTGGGGGGTTGAGTCGTCAGCCCCAGCATTTT
TRBJ1-1 TRBV28 . few CASSLNTGTNTEAFF TGTGCCAGCAGCCTGAATACCGGGACGAACACTGAAGCTTTCTTT
TRBJ2-2 TRBV14 . . CASSQRVQTGELFF TGTGCCAGCAGCCAAAGGGTACAGACCGGGGAGCTGTTTTTT
TRBJ2-3 TRBV6-1 . few CASSWDFGDTQYF TGTGCCAGCAGTTGGGATTTCGGAGATACGCAGTATTTT
TRBJ2-7 TRBV7-9 . . CASSREPLREQYF TGTGCCAGCAGCAGGGAACCTCTGAGGGAGCAGTACTTC
TRBJ2-7 TRBV6-1 . many CASSEGQEGDEQYF TGTGCCAGCAGTGAAGGGCAGGAAGGAGACGAGCAGTACTTC
TRBJ1-5 TRBV20-1 . few CSARGSNRNQPQHF TGCAGTGCTAGAGGTAGTAACAGGAATCAGCCCCAGCATTTT
TRBJ2-3 TRBV28 TRBD2 many CASSRLAGGSFDTQYF TGTGCCAGCAGTCGACTAGCGGGAGGGTCATTTGATACGCAGTATTTT
TRBJ1-1 TRBV28 TRBD1 . CASSPSPGQGDTEAFF TGTGCCAGCAGTCCGTCACCGGGACAGGGGGACACTGAAGCTTTCTTT
TRBJ1-1 TRBV7-9 . . CASSTLKGPGGNTEAFF TGTGCCAGCAGCACCCTGAAGGGTCCTGGGGGGAACACTGAAGCTTTCTTT
TRBJ2-1 TRBV5-1 TRBD2 few CASSLAGTSATEQFF TGCGCCAGCAGCTTAGCCGGGACTAGCGCGACTGAGCAGTTCTTC
TRBJ2-6 TRBV5-6 . . CASSLPQVSGANVLTF TGTGCCAGCAGCTTACCCCAAGTCTCTGGGGCCAACGTCCTGACTTTT
TRBJ2-2 TRBV28 . few CASSLSGELRSGELFF TGTGCCAGCAGTTTGTCTGGGGAATTGAGGTCCGGGGAGCTGTTTTTT
TRBJ2-7 TRBV6-5 . few CASTRRATATYEQYF TGTGCCAGCACCAGACGGGCGACAGCCACCTACGAGCAGTACTTC
TRBJ2-1 TRBV4-3 TRBD2 . CASSRSLANEQFF TGCGCCAGCAGCCGCTCACTAGCGAATGAGCAGTTCTTC
TRBJ2-7 TRBV19 . . CASSIRFSYEQYF TGTGCCAGTAGTATTAGGTTTTCCTACGAGCAGTACTTC
TRBJ2-2 TRBV24-1 TRBD1 . CATSRAGQGTGELFF TGTGCCACCAGTAGAGCGGGACAGGGTACCGGGGAGCTGTTTTTT
TRBJ2-4 TRBV6-2/TRBV6-3 . once CASSYSIWANIQYF TGTGCCAGCAGTTACTCGATCTGGGCAAACATTCAGTACTTC
TRBJ2-1 TRBV6-6 TRBD2 . CASNYGRVYNEQFF TGTGCCAGCAATTATGGGAGGGTCTACAATGAGCAGTTCTTC
TRBJ1-2 TRBV7-2 . . CATAEQFGYTF TGTGCCACCGCAGAGCAGTTTGGCTACACCTTC
TRBJ1-5 TRBV28 TRBD1 few CASSLRGRSHRQPQHF TGTGCCAGCAGTTTGAGGGGGCGCAGTCACAGACAGCCCCAGCATTTT
TRBJ1-4 TRBV7-9 TRBD1 . CASSLGQGNGQDEKLFF TGTGCCAGCAGCCTGGGACAGGGGAACGGTCAAGACGAAAAACTGTTTTTT
TRBJ1-5 TRBV6-1 . few CASRGLTRSNQPQHF TGTGCCAGCAGAGGACTGACCCGGAGCAATCAGCCCCAGCATTTT
TRBJ1-1 TRBV7-6 TRBD1 few CASSSDRDTEAFF TGTGCTAGCAGCTCCGACAGGGACACTGAAGCTTTCTTT
TRBJ1-1 TRBV12-3/TRBV12-4 . many CGRQGLPRTEAFF TGCGGGCGGCAGGGACTTCCTCGGACTGAAGCTTTCTTT
TRBJ1-5 TRBV7-2 . many CASSPSEGRNQPQHF TGTGCCAGCAGCCCCTCGGAGGGTCGCAATCAGCCCCAGCATTTT
TRBJ1-3 TRBV20-1 . . CSASDRRRNTIYF TGCAGTGCTAGCGACAGGAGGAGAAACACCATATATTTT
TRBJ2-1 TRBV11-3 . . CASSLKSSYNEQFF TGTGCCAGCAGCTTAAAGAGCTCCTACAATGAGCAGTTCTTC
TRBJ1-1 TRBV11-3 TRBD1 many CASSSGQVNTEAFF TGTGCCAGCAGCTCGGGACAGGTCAACACTGAAGCTTTCTTT
TRBJ2-3 TRBV7-7 TRBD1 . CASSSQGQGLQYF TGTGCTAGCAGCTCGCAAGGACAGGGTTTGCAGTATTTT
TRBJ2-7 TRBV11-2 TRBD1 many CASSLNPGQDYEQYF TGTGCCAGCAGCCTAAATCCGGGACAGGACTACGAGCAGTACTTC
TRBJ2-2 TRBV5-1 . few CASSEGQNTGELFF TGCGCCAGCAGCGAGGGCCAGAACACCGGGGAGCTGTTTTTT
TRBJ1-1 TRBV2 . . CASKSQGGGTEAFF TGTGCCAGCAAGTCACAGGGTGGGGGCACTGAAGCTTTCTTT
TRBJ2-7 TRBV5-1 . few CASSLQAAGASYEQYF TGCGCCAGCAGCTTGCAGGCTGCAGGTGCCTCCTACGAGCAGTACTTC
TRBJ2-7 TRBV7-9 TRBD1 many CASSSRQGRTYEQYF TGTGCCAGCAGCTCAAGACAGGGGAGGACCTACGAGCAGTACTTC
TRBJ1-2 TRBV12-3/TRBV12-4 . . CASSPAMVFNYGYTF TGTGCCAGCAGTCCCGCCATGGTTTTTAACTATGGCTACACCTTC
TRBJ1-5 TRBV20-1 . . CSAPRGQNQPQHF TGCAGTGCCCCCAGGGGCCAAAATCAGCCCCAGCATTTT
TRBJ2-5 TRBV28 . many CASARASVKTQYF TGTGCCAGCGCGAGGGCTTCCGTCAAGACCCAGTACTTC
TRBJ2-1 TRBV7-9 . . CASSLVSQGTGNEQFF TGTGCCAGCAGCTTAGTTAGCCAGGGGACGGGGAATGAGCAGTTCTTC
TRBJ2-1 TRBV10-2 TRBD2 . CASSEPAGRRYEQFF TGCGCCAGCAGTGAACCAGCGGGACGGCGCTATGAGCAGTTCTTC
TRBJ2-7 TRBV29-1 TRBD1 few CSAGQGSYEQYF TGCAGCGCCGGACAGGGGAGCTACGAGCAGTACTTC
TRBJ2-7 TRBV4-1 . . CASSQLPGRTFEQYF TGCGCCAGCAGCCAACTTCCGGGACGGACTTTTGAGCAGTACTTC
TRBJ2-1 TRBV28 . many CASSFELDPSGNEQFF TGTGCCAGCAGTTTCGAACTAGACCCCTCCGGCAATGAGCAGTTCTTC
TRBJ2-5 TRBV11-2 TRBD1 many CASSRDREETQYF TGTGCCAGCAGTCGGGACAGGGAGGAGACCCAGTACTTC
TRBJ1-5 TRBV20-1 . . CSAPVQGNQPQHF TGCAGTGCCCCCGTTCAGGGGAATCAGCCCCAGCATTTT
TRBJ2-6 TRBV2 . many CASSTGSGANVLTF TGTGCCAGCAGTACAGGGAGTGGGGCCAACGTCCTGACTTTC
TRBJ2-5 TRBV5-1 . . CASSLGPGSQETQYF TGCGCCAGCAGCTTGGGTCCGGGTTCCCAAGAGACCCAGTACTTC